The subject of this entry is one T cell receptor (beta chain). Produced via immunoSEQ multiplex PCR; TCRdb's table is partial and in-frame only. The table shows about 92,000 clones, with about nine tenths occurring only once. This sample stems from a study of T cell responses to AZD1222 COVID-19 vaccine. Unmatched junction bases numbered 9, after V lost 6 bases and J lost 4 bases. Germline assignment: CDR1 MDHEN and CDR2 SYDVKM. CDR3 length: 15 amino acids. This TCR came from an adult in good health. Sequences were derived from peripheral blood, sampled on day 0 of AZD1222 vaccination. The rearrangement uses TRBV28 and TRBJ1-5; 7 positions agree with TRBD1. CDR3: CASRVRGQGNQPQHF. CDR3 nucleotide sequence: TGTGCCAGCAGGGTGAGGGGGCAGGGGAATCAGCCCCAGCATTTT.